The present TCR beta chain was sequenced within a study of T cells after yellow fever vaccination. Study findings and constraints: It was a small share of clonotypes that appeared in both CD4 and CD8 compartments. Contamination of FACS-sorted repertoires by abundant clonotypes from the bulk population could occur. The study re-detected most primary-vaccination clones after the booster (roughly 95% CD4, 88% CD8).

This clonotype was detected many times. The antigen is unknown. The authors made TCR cDNA by 5'RACE template switching, adding a universal primer site and UMIs. Each CDR3 protein gets one entry after TCRdb re-called the 5' RACE reads with MiXCR. The sample carries roughly 120,000 distinct CDR3 sequences, 6% to 8% recorded once. This CDR3 contains 15 residues. Germline trimming cut 6 bases from V and 2 bases from J; bases unmatched to any gene: 5. Germline lookup yields CDR1 MDHEN and CDR2 SYDVKM. The sequence came from a man aged 18 to 29 who received the YFV17D yellow fever vaccine. The J gene is TRBJ1-5, the V gene TRBV28; TRBD1 matches 9 bases. This specimen was CD4+ T cells sorted from PBMCs, taken 10 days after the first yellow fever vaccination. The CDR3 spells CASRGWTGGNQPQHF. CDR3 in DNA: TGTGCCAGCAGGGGGTGGACAGGGGGCAATCAGCCCCAGCATTTT. The full variable domain, its missing parts supplied by reference TRBV28 and TRBJ1-5, is DVKVTQSSRYLVKRTGEKVFLECVQDMDHENMFWYRQDPGLGLRLIYFSYDVKMKEKGDIPEGYSVSREKKERFSLILESASTNQTSMYLCASRGWTGGNQPQHFGDGTRLSIL.